Given below is one T cell receptor (beta chain) in context. Measured with immunoSEQ multiplex PCR; TCRdb has only the in-frame clones, and not every one. The sample has tens of thousands of clones; roughly 97% are singletons. CDR1 is SGHNT, CDR2 YENEEA, per germline. V was shortened by 6 bases and J by 1 base, with 14 bases between the two germline ends. The CDR3 sequence is 15 residues long. This entry belongs to a study of technical replicates of blood from a few donors. This sequence originates from a human donor in good health. The rearrangement links TRBV11-3 to TRBJ2-3, with D maybe TRBD1 (5 bases). The sample was T cells isolated from PBMCs. DNA of the CDR3: TGTGCCAGCAGGCCCGGACAAGAAGGCACAGATACGCAGTATTTT. As protein: CASRPGQEGTDTQYF.